This passage covers 13 T cell receptor beta chains from one sample sequenced in a study of blood T cell repertoires in COVID-19. Assay: immunoSEQ multiplex PCR; the TCRdb copy retains only in-frame clones and omits some. Of tens of thousands of clones detected, roughly nine tenths appear once; the ten largest clones hold 2.5% to 3.5%. The sequenced sample was peripheral blood. These receptors were obtained from a woman in her forties or fifties with active or convalescent COVID-19.

This chain uses TRBV19 with TRBJ2-6; D is perhaps TRBD1 (6 bases). Germline V CDR1 and CDR2: LNHDA, SQIVND (reference sequence). Trimming took off 3 bases at V and 2 bases at J, with 8 bases between the two ends. This CDR3 has 15 amino acids. The CDR3 DNA reads as TGTGCCAGTAGTATGTCAGGGGCTGGGGCCAACGTCCTGACTTTC. As protein: CASSMSGAGANVLTF.

V usage is TRBV29-1 and J usage is TRBJ1-1; a possible D gene is TRBD1 (5 bases). Germline CDR1 reads SQVTM; CDR2 reads ANQGSEA. V was trimmed by 1 base and J by 3 bases, leaving 12 bases between them. This CDR3 has 14 amino acids. This CDR3 is CSVEVGAGDTEAFF. Written as DNA, the CDR3 is TGCAGCGTTGAAGTTGGGGCCGGAGACACTGAAGCTTTCTTT.

V usage is TRBV19 and J usage is TRBJ1-2, with D unresolved. Germline CDR1 is LNHDA and CDR2 is SQIVND (reference sequence). The CDR3 length is 13 residues. Trimming shortened V by 3 bases and J by 7 bases, and 12 bases separated the two germline ends. CDR3: CASSISDSSGYTF. The CDR3 DNA reads TGTGCCAGTAGTATTTCGGATAGCTCTGGCTACACCTTC.

Concerning this clone itself: A much larger clone lies a single base off, so this may be a read error. The identical CDR3 is also encoded by other nucleotide sequences in the sample. The chain has TRBV28 and TRBJ1-1, with a weak D call TRBD1 (6 bases). CDR1 MDHEN and CDR2 SYDVKM come from the germline V gene. The CDR3 contains 14 residues. CDR3 sequence reads: CASRMAGAFTEAFF. The CDR3 bases are TGTGCCAGCAGGATGGCAGGGGCGTTCACTGAAGCTTTTTTT.

The rearrangement links TRBV7-9 to TRBJ1-6, with 8 bases lining up with TRBD1. V lost 5 bases and J lost 6; bases outside the gene matches: 6. Looked up from germline, CDR1 is SEHNR and CDR2 is FQNEAQ (reference sequence). CDR3 length equals 15 residues. The CDR3 DNA follows: TGTGCCAGCAGCCAAGCGACAGGGGCTAATTCACCCCTCCACTTT. Residues: CASSQATGANSPLHF.

This clone has a single count. The chain combines TRBV24-1 with TRBJ1-2, with D maybe TRBD1 (5 bases). Trimming removed 4 bases at V and 5 bases at J, with 13 bases between. Germline CDR1 and CDR2: KGHDR and SFDVKD. There are 14 residues in the CDR3. CDR3 in amino acids: CATSDYTTGYGYTF. The CDR3 nucleotides are TGTGCCACCAGTGACTACACCACAGGTTATGGCTACACCTTC.

J is TRBJ1-5 and V is TRBV28; no reliable D call. Germline V gives CDR1 MDHEN, CDR2 SYDVKM. There are 12 residues in the CDR3. The V end was cut by 3 bases, the J end by 7 bases, with 7 bases between. CDR3 sequence reads: CASSFQRQPQHF. CDR3 coding DNA: TGTGCCAGCAGTTTCCAACGGCAGCCCCAGCATTTT.

This sequence joins TRBV6-6 and TRBJ2-7, with 10 nucleotides matching TRBD1. Germline V gives CDR1 MNHNY, CDR2 SVGAGI (reference sequence). The CDR3 spans 14 residues. V shed 6 bases, J shed 3 bases, and the junction held 5 bases outside the gene matches. The CDR3 DNA is TGTGCCAGCAGCCCGGGACAGGGGTTCTACGAGCAGTACTTC. This codes for CASSPGQGFYEQYF.

CDR3 amino acids: CASGGTYSNQPQHF. DNA for the CDR3: TGTGCCAGCGGGGGCACATATAGCAATCAGCCCCAGCATTTT. V usage is TRBV6-5 and J usage is TRBJ1-5, with D perhaps TRBD1 (6 bases). Per the germline V gene, CDR1 is MNHEY and CDR2 is SVGAGI. The CDR3 length is 14 residues. V lost 8 bases, J lost 0 bases, and 11 bases lay in between.

V is TRBV7-2 and J is TRBJ2-1; 11 bases are shared with TRBD1. The CDR3 extends over 14 amino acids. Germline V gene sequence: CDR1 SGHTA, CDR2 FQGNSA. J gave up 8 bases and V 7 bases, and 7 bases lay outside the gene matches. The chain's CDR3 is CASTLRTGGDEQFF. DNA for the CDR3: TGTGCCAGCACCTTGCGGACAGGGGGCGATGAGCAGTTCTTC.

The rearrangement uses TRBV5-5 and TRBJ1-1, with no clear D. Trimming left V 4 bases short and J 5 bases short, with 12 bases between. CDR1 is SGHKS, CDR2 YYEKEE, per germline (reference sequence). There are 13 residues in the CDR3. This chain's CDR3 is CASSPTAMTEAFF. The CDR3 nucleotides read TGTGCCAGCAGCCCCACAGCTATGACTGAAGCTTTCTTT.

This rearrangement joins TRBV5-1 to TRBJ2-2; 9 bases are a match to TRBD1. There are 16 residues in the CDR3. Germline V CDR1 and CDR2: SGHRS, YFSETQ. Unmatched junction bases numbered 8, after V lost 2 bases and J lost 6 bases. The CDR3 loop reads CASSFLGQGRAGELFF. The CDR3 region has the DNA TGCGCCAGCAGCTTTTTGGGACAGGGTCGCGCCGGGGAGCTGTTTTTT.

The CDR3 DNA reads TGCGCCAGCAGCCAAGATAACCCAGCCGGGGAGCTGTTTTTT. Translated, it gives CASSQDNPAGELFF. The chain couples TRBV4-3 to TRBJ2-2; no firm D call. The CDR3 sequence is 14 residues long. CDR1 and CDR2 (germline): LGHNA, YSLEER. Trimming left V 0 bases short and J 6 bases short, with 8 bases between.